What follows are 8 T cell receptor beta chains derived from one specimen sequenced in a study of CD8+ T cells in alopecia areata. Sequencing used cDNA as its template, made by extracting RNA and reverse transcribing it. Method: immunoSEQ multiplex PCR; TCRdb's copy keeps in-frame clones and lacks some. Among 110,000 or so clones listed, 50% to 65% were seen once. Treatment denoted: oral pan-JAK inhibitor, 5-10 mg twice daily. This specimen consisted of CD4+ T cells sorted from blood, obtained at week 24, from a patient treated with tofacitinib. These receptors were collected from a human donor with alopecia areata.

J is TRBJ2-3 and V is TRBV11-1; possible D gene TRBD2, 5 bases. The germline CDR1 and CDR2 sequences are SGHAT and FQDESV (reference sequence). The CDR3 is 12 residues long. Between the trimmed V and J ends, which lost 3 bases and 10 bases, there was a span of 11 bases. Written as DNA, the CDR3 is TGTGCCAGCAGCTTGATACTGGGAGCGCAGTATTTT. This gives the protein CASSLILGAQYF.

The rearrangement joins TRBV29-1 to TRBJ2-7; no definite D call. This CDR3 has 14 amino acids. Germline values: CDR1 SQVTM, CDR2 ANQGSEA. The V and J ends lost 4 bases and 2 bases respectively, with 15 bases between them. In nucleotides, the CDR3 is TGCAGCGTTGCTCGTTTTGGGGTCCCCTACGAGCAGTACTTC. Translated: CSVARFGVPYEQYF.

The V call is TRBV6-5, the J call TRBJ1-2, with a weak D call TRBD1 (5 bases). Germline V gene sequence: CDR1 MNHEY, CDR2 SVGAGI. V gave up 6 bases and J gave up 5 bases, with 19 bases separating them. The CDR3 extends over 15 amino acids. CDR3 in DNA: TGTGCCAGCAGGAACCGGGACGGATCCCGGTATGGCTACACCTTC. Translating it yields CASRNRDGSRYGYTF.

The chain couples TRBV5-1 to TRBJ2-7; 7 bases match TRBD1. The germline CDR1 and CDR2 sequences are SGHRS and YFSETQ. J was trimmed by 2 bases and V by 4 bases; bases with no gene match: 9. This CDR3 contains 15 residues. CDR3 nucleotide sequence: TGCGCCAGCAGCCGAGGACAGGCAAGGACCTACGAGCAGTACTTC. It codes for CASSRGQARTYEQYF. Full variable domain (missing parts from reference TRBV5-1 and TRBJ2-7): KAGVTQTPRYLIKTRGQQVTLSCSPISGHRSVSWYQQTPGQGLQFLFEYFSETQRNKGNFPGRFSGRQFSNSRSEMNVSTLELGDSALYLCASSRGQARTYEQYFGPGTRLTVT.

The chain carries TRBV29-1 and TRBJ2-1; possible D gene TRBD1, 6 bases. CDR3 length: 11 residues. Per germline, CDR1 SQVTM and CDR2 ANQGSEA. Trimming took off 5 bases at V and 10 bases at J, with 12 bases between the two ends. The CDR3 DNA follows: TGCAGCGTTTTTACAGGGAGAGAGCAGTTCTTC. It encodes CSVFTGREQFF.

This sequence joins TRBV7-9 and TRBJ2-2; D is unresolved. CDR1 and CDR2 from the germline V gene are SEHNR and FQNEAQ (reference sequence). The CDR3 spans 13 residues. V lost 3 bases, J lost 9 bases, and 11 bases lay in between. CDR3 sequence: CASSLVRSRELFF. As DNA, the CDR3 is TGTGCCAGCAGCTTGGTGAGAAGCCGGGAGCTGTTTTTT.

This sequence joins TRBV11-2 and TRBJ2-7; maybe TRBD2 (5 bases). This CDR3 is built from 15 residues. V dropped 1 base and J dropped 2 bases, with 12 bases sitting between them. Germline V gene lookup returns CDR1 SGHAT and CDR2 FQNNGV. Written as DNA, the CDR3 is TGTGCCAGCAGCTTAGGTTCGGGGATGCCCTACGAGCAGTACTTC. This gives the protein CASSLGSGMPYEQYF. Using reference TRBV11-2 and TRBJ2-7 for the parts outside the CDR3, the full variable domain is EAGVAQSPRYKIIEKRQSVAFWCNPISGHATLYWYQQILGQGPKLLIQFQNNGVVDDSQLPKDRFSAERLKGVDSTLKIQPAKLEDSAVYLCASSLGSGMPYEQYFGPGTRLTVT.

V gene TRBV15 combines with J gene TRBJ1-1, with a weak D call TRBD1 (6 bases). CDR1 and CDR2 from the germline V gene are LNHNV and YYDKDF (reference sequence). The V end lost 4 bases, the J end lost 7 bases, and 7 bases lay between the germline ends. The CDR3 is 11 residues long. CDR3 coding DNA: TGTGCCACCAGCAAGGACAGTGAAGCTTTCTTT. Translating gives CATSKDSEAFF.